Below, one TCR beta chain is given with its context. Its antigen is as yet unknown. V lost 6 bases to trimming and J lost 1 base, with 9 bases between them. The CDR3 is 13 amino acids. Looked up from germline, CDR1 is MNHEY and CDR2 is SVGEGT. This sample was included in a study of vaccination and CD4 T cells after COVID-19. Overall study results and limits: Only after vaccination were a median roughly 90% of convalescents' reactive clones seen.

Treatment defined: roughly 10-day PBMC culture with coronavirus spike peptide pools or control peptides (ViraFEST assay). Each well held more than 1.5 million PBMCs in IL-2 (roughly 10 IU/ml) medium with roughly 9.2 ug/ml peptide pools. Cultured CD4+ T-cell DNA underwent Oncomine TCR Beta short-read sequencing. Cultured CD4+ T cells were the source of extracted genomic DNA. MiXCR, applied by TCRdb to the PCR reads, yields one record per CDR3 protein. The table has approximately 12,000 distinct CDR3 sequences, approximately 64% seen once. Sequenced input: CD4+ T cells from blood, cultured in vitro. This chain links TRBV6-2 or TRBV6-3 with TRBJ1-1; D possibly corresponds to TRBD1 (5 bases). The source is a human donor who had recovered from COVID-19. CDR3 nucleotides: TGTGCCAGCAGCCCCGGGGGGAACACTGAAGCTTTCTTT. This encodes CASSPGGNTEAFF.